This T cell receptor beta chain emerged from a study of blood T cell repertoires in COVID-19. On the study more broadly: COVID-19 samples from acute and convalescent phases originated in the United States, Italy and Spain. From T cells, B-cell-depleted T cells, or PBMCs came the material, which was cDNA or gDNA.

In the original workflow: For nucleated cells, counts were estimated from reference gene primer amplification. Repertoires were generated with immunoSEQ multiplex PCR, while TCRdb's copy carries only in-frame clones and drops some. V, J and clone size derive from that table, while D and trimming were established from the DNA sequence. The table includes about 70,000 clones, around 85% detected once. Germline V lookup: CDR1 MNHEY, CDR2 SMNVEV (reference sequence). Trimming removed 4 bases at V and 7 bases at J, with 11 bases between. The CDR3 extends over 14 amino acids. This rearrangement joins TRBV27 to TRBJ1-6, with D maybe TRBD1 (5 bases). This clonotype originated in a woman aged 55-69 years with acute or convalescent COVID-19. The sequenced sample was peripheral blood. The CDR3 DNA is TGTGCCAGCAGTTGGGGGGGGGTGAATTCACCCCTCCACTTT. Translating it yields CASSWGGVNSPLHF.